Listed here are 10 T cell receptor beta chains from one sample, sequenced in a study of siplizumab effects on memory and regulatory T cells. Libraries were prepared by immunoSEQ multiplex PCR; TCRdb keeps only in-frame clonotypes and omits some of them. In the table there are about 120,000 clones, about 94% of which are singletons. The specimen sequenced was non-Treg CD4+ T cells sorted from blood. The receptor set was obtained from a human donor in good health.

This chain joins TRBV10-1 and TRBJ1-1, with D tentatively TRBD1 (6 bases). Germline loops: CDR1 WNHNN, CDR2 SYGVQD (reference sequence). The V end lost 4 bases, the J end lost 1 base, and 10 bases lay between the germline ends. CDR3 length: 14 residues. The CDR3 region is CASSVRTENTEAFF. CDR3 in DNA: TGCGCCAGCAGTGTTCGGACAGAGAACACTGAAGCTTTCTTT.

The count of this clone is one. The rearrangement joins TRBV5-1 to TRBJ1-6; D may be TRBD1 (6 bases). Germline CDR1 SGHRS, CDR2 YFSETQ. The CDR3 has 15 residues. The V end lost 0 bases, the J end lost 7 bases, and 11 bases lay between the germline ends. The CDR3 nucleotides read TGCGCCAGCAGCTTGGGTAGGACAGAAAATTCACCCCTCCACTTT. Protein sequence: CASSLGRTENSPLHF.

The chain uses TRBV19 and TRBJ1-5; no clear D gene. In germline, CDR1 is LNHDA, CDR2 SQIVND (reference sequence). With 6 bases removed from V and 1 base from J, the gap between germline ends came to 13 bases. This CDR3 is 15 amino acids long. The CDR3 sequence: CASSPDIGSNQPQHF. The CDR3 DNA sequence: TGTGCCAGTAGCCCCGACATTGGAAGCAATCAGCCCCAGCATTTT. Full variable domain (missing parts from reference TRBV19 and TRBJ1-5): DGGITQSPKYLFRKEGQNVTLSCEQNLNHDAMYWYRQDPGQGLRLIYYSQIVNDFQKGDIAEGYSVSREKKESFPLTVTSAQKNPTAFYLCASSPDIGSNQPQHFGDGTRLSIL.

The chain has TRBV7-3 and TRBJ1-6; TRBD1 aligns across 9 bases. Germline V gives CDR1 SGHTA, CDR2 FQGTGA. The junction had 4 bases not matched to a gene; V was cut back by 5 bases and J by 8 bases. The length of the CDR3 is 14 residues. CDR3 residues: CASSATGGDSPLHF. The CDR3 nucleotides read TGTGCCAGCAGCGCGACAGGGGGTGATTCACCCCTCCACTTT.

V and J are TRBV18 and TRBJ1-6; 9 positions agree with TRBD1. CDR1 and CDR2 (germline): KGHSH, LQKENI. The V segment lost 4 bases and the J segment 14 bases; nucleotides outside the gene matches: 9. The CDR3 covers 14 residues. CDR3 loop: CASSHRQGETTLHF. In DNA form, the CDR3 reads TGTGCCAGCTCACACAGACAGGGGGAGACAACCCTCCACTTT.

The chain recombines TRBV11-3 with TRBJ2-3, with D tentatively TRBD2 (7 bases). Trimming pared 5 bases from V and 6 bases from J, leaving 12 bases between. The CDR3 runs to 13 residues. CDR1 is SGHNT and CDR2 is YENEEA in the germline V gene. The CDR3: CASSRGGSDTQYF. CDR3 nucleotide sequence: TGTGCCAGCAGCAGGGGGGGGTCGGATACGCAGTATTTT.

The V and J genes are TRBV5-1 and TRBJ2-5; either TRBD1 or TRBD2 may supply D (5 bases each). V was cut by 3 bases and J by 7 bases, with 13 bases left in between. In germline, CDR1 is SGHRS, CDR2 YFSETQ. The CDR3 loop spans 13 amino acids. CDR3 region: CASSSGPGGTQYF. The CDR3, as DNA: TGCGCCAGCAGCTCGGGACCTGGCGGGACCCAGTACTTC.

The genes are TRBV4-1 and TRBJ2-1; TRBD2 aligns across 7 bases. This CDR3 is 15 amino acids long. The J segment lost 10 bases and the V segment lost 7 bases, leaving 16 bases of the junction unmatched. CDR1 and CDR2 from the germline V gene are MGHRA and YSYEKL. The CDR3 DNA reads TGCGCCAGCACCCTGGGGAGCGGGGCGTTGGGGGAGCAGTTCTTC. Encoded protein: CASTLGSGALGEQFF.

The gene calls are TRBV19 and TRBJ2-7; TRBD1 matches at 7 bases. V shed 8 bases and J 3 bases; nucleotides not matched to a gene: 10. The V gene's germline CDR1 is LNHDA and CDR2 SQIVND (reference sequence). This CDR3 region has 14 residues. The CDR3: CASAETGKDYEQYF. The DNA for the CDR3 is TGTGCCAGTGCAGAGACAGGGAAGGACTACGAGCAGTACTTC.

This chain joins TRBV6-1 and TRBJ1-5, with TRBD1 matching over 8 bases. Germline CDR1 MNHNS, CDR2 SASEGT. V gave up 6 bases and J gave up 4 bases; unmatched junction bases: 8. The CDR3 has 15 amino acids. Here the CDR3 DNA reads TGTGCCAGCAGAGCTTGGGACAGGCCTAATCAGCCCCAGCATTTT. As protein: CASRAWDRPNQPQHF.